What follows are 6 T cell receptor beta chains derived from one specimen sequenced in a study of CD8+CD57+ T cells in acquired aplastic anemia. The template for TCR beta VDJ and CDR3 sequence profiling was genomic DNA. TCRdb processed the reads anew with MiXCR; each CDR3 protein has one entry. The sample carries 100,000 to 150,000 distinct CDR3 sequences, around two fifths recorded once. Sequenced: sorted CD4+, CD8+, or CD8+CD57+ T cells (not recorded which) from PBMCs. The receptors were gathered from a human donor in good health, serving as a control.

The V gene is TRBV15, the J gene TRBJ2-1; 7 positions match TRBD2. The germline V gene has CDR1 LNHNV and CDR2 YYDKDF (reference sequence). The V gene end was trimmed by 5 bases and the J gene end by 5 bases; junction bases not matched to a gene: 12. The CDR3 has 16 residues. CDR3 protein: CATSLEAGLVDNEQFF. Here the CDR3 DNA reads TGTGCCACCAGCCTTGAGGCAGGACTAGTTGACAATGAGCAGTTCTTC.

Comments on this clonotype: Being one base from a much bigger clone, this may be a read error. The chain is built from TRBV30 and TRBJ2-7; TRBD2 is a possible D gene (6 bases). The CDR3 spans 14 residues. Germline V gives CDR1 GTSNPN, CDR2 SVGIG (reference sequence). The germline V and J ends were trimmed by 3 bases and 0 bases, with 12 bases remaining between them. The CDR3 is CAWRRAGSSYEQYF. DNA of the CDR3: TGTGCCTGGAGACGGGCGGGAAGCTCCTACGAGCAGTACTTC.

This clonotype was seen ten or more times. V gene TRBV4-1 combines with J gene TRBJ1-5, with 9 bases fitting TRBD1. Germline CDR1 MGHRA, CDR2 YSYEKL. CDR3 length equals 18 residues. The J segment lost 4 bases and the V segment lost 0 bases, leaving 10 bases of the junction unmatched. The CDR3 DNA sequence: TGCGCCAGCAGCCAAGAAGGGACAGGGCGGCCGCTGAATCAGCCCCAGCATTTT. Amino acids: CASSQEGTGRPLNQPQHF.

This chain links TRBV9 with TRBJ2-5; the D call may be TRBD1 or TRBD2 (6 bases each). The CDR3 is made up of 14 amino acids. V gave up 3 bases and J gave up 2 bases, with 11 bases separating them. Germline-derived CDR1 and CDR2 are SGDLS and YYNGEE. CDR3 bases: TGTGCCAGCAGCGAGACTAGGGGGCAAGAGACCCAGTACTTC. Encoded protein: CASSETRGQETQYF.

This clonotype was detected only once. This rearrangement joins TRBV9 to TRBJ2-5; 11 nucleotides agree with TRBD2. Germline loops: CDR1 SGDLS, CDR2 YYNGEE. The length of the CDR3 is 18 residues. Trimming took 5 bases from V and 2 from J; bases not matched to a gene: 14. In DNA, the CDR3 is TGTGCCAGCAGTGAATCCGTCCTAGCGGGGGGTGAACAAGAGACCCAGTACTTC. It is translated as CASSESVLAGGEQETQYF.

At least ten counts were recorded for this clonotype. V gene TRBV14 combines with J gene TRBJ2-2; D unclear. The CDR3 runs to 12 residues. The V and J ends lost 4 bases and 8 bases respectively, with 8 bases between them. Germline assignment: CDR1 SGHDN and CDR2 FVKESK. The CDR3: CASSPKLGELFF. As DNA, the CDR3 is TGTGCCAGCAGCCCGAAGTTAGGGGAGCTGTTTTTT.